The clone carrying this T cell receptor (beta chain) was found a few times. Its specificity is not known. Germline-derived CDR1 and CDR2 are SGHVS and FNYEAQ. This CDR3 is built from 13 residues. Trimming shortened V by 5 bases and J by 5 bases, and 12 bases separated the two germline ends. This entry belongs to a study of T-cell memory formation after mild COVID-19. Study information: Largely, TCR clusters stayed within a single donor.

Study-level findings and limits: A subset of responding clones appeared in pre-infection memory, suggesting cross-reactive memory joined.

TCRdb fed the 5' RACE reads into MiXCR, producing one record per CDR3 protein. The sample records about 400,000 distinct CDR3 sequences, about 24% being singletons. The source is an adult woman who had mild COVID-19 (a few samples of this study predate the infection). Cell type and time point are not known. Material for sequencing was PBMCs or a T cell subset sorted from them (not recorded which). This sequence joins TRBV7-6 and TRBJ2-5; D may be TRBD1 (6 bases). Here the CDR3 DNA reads TGTGCCAGCAGCCGGGACAATGGTGAGACCCAGTACTTC. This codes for CASSRDNGETQYF.